A selection of T cell receptor beta chains follows, all from one sample in a study of regulatory T cells in long-lasting Graves disease. TCRdb called the multiplex PCR reads again in MiXCR, with one record for every CDR3 protein. Here the sample spans a few hundred thousand distinct CDR3 sequences, approximately 20% being singletons. The sample here was peripheral blood mononuclear cells (PBMCs), taken at new diagnosis, from a patient treated with antithyroid drugs. Receptors were obtained from a female donor with Graves disease. The CDR3 runs from the conserved cysteine through the conserved F or W. Each record gives: clone size, V gene, D gene, J gene, CDR3 protein, CDR3 DNA. D genes are given only for firm matches. Some rows have no size entry. The others give once, few or many, or a class for an expanded clone.

clone size: many
V gene: TRBV3-1
D gene: NA
J gene: TRBJ2-7
CDR3 protein: CASSQQGRDEQYF
CDR3 DNA: TGTGCCAGCAGCCAACAGGGAAGGGACGAGCAGTACTTC

clone size: many
V gene: TRBV24-1
D gene: NA
J gene: TRBJ1-2
CDR3 protein: CATSDPSSGGYGYTF
CDR3 DNA: TGTGCCACCAGTGATCCATCTTCTGGTGGCTATGGCTACACCTTC

clone size: many
V gene: TRBV6-1
D gene: NA
J gene: TRBJ1-2
CDR3 protein: CASSESYGRSYDYTF
CDR3 DNA: TGTGCCAGCAGTGAATCGTATGGACGTAGCTATGACTACACCTTC

clone size: many
V gene: TRBV7-2
D gene: NA
J gene: TRBJ1-2
CDR3 protein: CASSFSLGVDYGYTF
CDR3 DNA: TGTGCCAGCAGCTTCTCCCTTGGGGTGGACTATGGCTACACCTTC

clone size: NA
V gene: TRBV5-1
D gene: NA
J gene: TRBJ1-4
CDR3 protein: CASGAAGNEKLFF
CDR3 DNA: TGCGCCAGCGGGGCGGCCGGGAATGAAAAACTGTTTTTT

clone size: NA
V gene: TRBV10-3
D gene: NA
J gene: TRBJ2-6
CDR3 protein: CAISERSSGANVLTF
CDR3 DNA: TGTGCCATCAGCGAGAGGAGCTCTGGGGCCAACGTCCTGACTTTC

clone size: many
V gene: TRBV18
D gene: NA
J gene: TRBJ2-7
CDR3 protein: CASSFREPFVPHEQYF
CDR3 DNA: TGTGCCAGCTCTTTCAGGGAACCGTTCGTGCCCCACGAGCAGTACTTC

clone size: many
V gene: TRBV2
D gene: NA
J gene: TRBJ2-1
CDR3 protein: CASYRAEPDNEQFF
CDR3 DNA: TGTGCCAGTTACCGAGCGGAACCCGACAATGAGCAGTTCTTC

clone size: many
V gene: TRBV30
D gene: TRBD1
J gene: TRBJ2-7
CDR3 protein: CAARRTGTNEQYF
CDR3 DNA: TGTGCCGCCAGGCGGACAGGCACGAACGAGCAGTACTTC

clone size: NA
V gene: TRBV5-1
D gene: TRBD2
J gene: TRBJ2-5
CDR3 protein: CASSLGSGNGETQYF
CDR3 DNA: TGCGCCAGCAGCTTGGGTAGCGGGAACGGAGAGACCCAGTACTTC

clone size: once
V gene: TRBV11-2
D gene: TRBD1
J gene: TRBJ1-1
CDR3 protein: CASQTTDRGTEAFF
CDR3 DNA: TGTGCCAGCCAAACTACCGACAGGGGCACTGAAGCTTTCTTT

clone size: many
V gene: TRBV28
D gene: NA
J gene: TRBJ1-5
CDR3 protein: CASTTIGDGNQPQHF
CDR3 DNA: TGTGCCAGCACTACGATTGGGGACGGCAATCAGCCCCAGCATTTT

clone size: many
V gene: TRBV5-4
D gene: NA
J gene: TRBJ1-2
CDR3 protein: CASSSPGNYGYTF
CDR3 DNA: TGTGCCAGCAGCTCCCCCGGTAACTATGGCTACACCTTC

clone size: few
V gene: TRBV24-1
D gene: TRBD1
J gene: TRBJ2-5
CDR3 protein: CATGQGRKETQYF
CDR3 DNA: TGTGCCACCGGACAGGGTAGAAAAGAGACCCAGTACTTC